This T cell receptor beta chain was identified in a study of T cells in Graves' hyperthyroidism and ophthalmopathy. Findings and caveats of the study: Ophthalmopathy got predicted by the model a median about six months before its onset. From stable hyperthyroidism, ophthalmopathy was separated by a 13 V-J model. Most thyroid clonotypes that were expanded above 0.001 also turned up in blood.

A remark on this clonotype: Its antigen remains unidentified.

RNA transcripts provided the source from which TCR beta CDR3 regions were amplified. The HTBI primer set served for first-round RT-PCR of the TCR CDR3. TCRdb re-called the multiplex PCR reads with MiXCR, one entry per CDR3 protein. The sample consists of 500,000 to 800,000 distinct CDR3 sequences, just under 45% of them appearing once. In making diagnoses, clinical symptoms, serum thyroxine and TRAb, thyroid ultrasound and orbital computed tomography were all used. This receptor was identified in an adult man with Graves' disease, either hyperthyroidism or ophthalmopathy (not recorded which). Sequenced input: peripheral blood or thyroid tissue (not recorded which).

The CDR3 here is CASSLVQGAGANVLTF. Here the CDR3 DNA reads TGTGCCAGCAGCTTAGTACAGGGGGCTGGGGCCAACGTCCTGACTTTC. This rearrangement joins TRBV11-2 to TRBJ2-6; 8 nucleotides match TRBD1. CDR1 and CDR2 from the germline V gene are SGHAT and FQNNGV. V gave up 1 base and J gave up 2 bases; unmatched junction bases: 1. CDR3 length equals 16 residues.